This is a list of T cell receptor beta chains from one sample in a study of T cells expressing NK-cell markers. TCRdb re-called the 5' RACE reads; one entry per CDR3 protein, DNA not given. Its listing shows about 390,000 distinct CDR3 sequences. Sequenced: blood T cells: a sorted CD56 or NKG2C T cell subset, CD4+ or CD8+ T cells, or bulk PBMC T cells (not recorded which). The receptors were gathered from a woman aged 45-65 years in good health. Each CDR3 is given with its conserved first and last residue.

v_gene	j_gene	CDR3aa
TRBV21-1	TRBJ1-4	CASSKARAAGVATNEKLFF
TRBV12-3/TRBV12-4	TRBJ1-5	CASSTGTGGQYSNQPQHF
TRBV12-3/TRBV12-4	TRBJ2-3	CASSPRAGDTDTQYF
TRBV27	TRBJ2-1	CASSLGTGIYNEQFF
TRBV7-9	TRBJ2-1	CASSAGTSGRIAQFF
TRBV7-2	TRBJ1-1	CASSQPGSEAFF
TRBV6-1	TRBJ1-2	CASSEGFPDYYGYTF
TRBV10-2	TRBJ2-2	CASSPVGTPGSCFF
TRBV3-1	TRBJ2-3	CASSQEGRTPGGDTQYF
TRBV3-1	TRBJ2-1	CASSQAGLAYNEQFF
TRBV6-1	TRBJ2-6	CASLGLGANVLTF
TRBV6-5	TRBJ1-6	CASSQQEISPLHF
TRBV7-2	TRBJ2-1	CASSPRTSGSREQFF
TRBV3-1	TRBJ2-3	CASSLSAGGIANTQYF
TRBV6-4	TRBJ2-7	CASSPTGTQDYYEQYF
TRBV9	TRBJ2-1	CASIKLAGVPGEQFF
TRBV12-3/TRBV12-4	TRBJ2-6	CASSFQATGWANVLTF
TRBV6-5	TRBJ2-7	CASSYSLPSGEQYF
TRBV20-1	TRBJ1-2	CSAKDRDGYTF
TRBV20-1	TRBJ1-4	CSARAAGEKLFF
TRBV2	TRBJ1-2	CASMTGQGFGYTF
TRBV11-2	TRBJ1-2	CASSLDPGRNYGYTF
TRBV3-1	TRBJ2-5	CASSQGGGPGQETQYF
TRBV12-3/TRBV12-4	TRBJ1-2	CASSSPGSPYGYTF
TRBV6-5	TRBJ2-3	CASSTGSGTQYF
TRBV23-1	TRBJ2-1	CASSPREGLSAYNEQFF